The subject of this entry is one T cell receptor beta chain. What it binds is unknown. Patients in the study, people with chemo-refractory metastatic non-small-cell lung cancer, received focal radiation plus ipilimumab CTLA-4 blockade. TCRdb keeps only in-frame clones here, not all; method: immunoSEQ multiplex PCR. This repertoire shows more than 75,000 clones, roughly 80% found once; its top ten account for roughly 25%. The data were taken from a study of radiotherapy plus CTLA-4 blockade in lung cancer. On the study more broadly: Among enrolled patients, over 15% responded and 25% to 35% achieved disease control.

Points from the study as a whole: Expansion in blood of tumor-derived TCR clones was seen after radiotherapy plus ipilimumab. Reportedly, early blood T cell clone dynamics best predicted response, with interferon-beta.

In germline, CDR1 is GTSNPN, CDR2 SVGIG (reference sequence). Trimming took 1 base from V and 8 from J; bases not matched to a gene: 2. The CDR3 has 12 amino acids. The clonotype comes from a human donor with non-small cell lung cancer that progressed on radiotherapy plus ipilimumab. This chain uses TRBV30 with TRBJ1-2; 9 bases are a match to TRBD1. The sample was peripheral blood, taken from a patient treated with radiotherapy plus ipilimumab. CDR3: CAWSGTGDGYTF. The CDR3 DNA is TGTGCCTGGAGTGGGACAGGGGACGGCTACACCTTC.